This TCR beta chain was observed in a study of cytomegalovirus exposure and HLA in healthy donors. Study overall: Earlier, roughly 120 million unique TCR beta sequences were recovered from about 179 million T cells by an analysis. Study outcomes and limitations: In a later analysis, TCR beta V- and J-gene trimming showed a link to a missense DCLRE1C variant. In an earlier analysis, in fewer than 700 donors, most V segments appeared productive either ~87% or ~30% of the time.

Primers included in the PCR were 60 Vbeta and 13 Jbeta primers. TCRdb keeps only in-frame clones here, not all; method: immunoSEQ multiplex PCR. Across about 200,000 clones, the top ten clones capture about 1% of the sample. The germline gives CDR1 SGDLS, CDR2 YYNGEE. V lost 4 bases to trimming and J lost 6 bases, with 17 bases between them. The CDR3 totals 15 residues. Concerning this clone itself: Its target is not known.

Sequencing was done on a sample of PBMCs. The V and J genes are TRBV9 and TRBJ1-5, with D tentatively TRBD1 (6 bases). The receptor's source is a girl aged 2 to 10 in good health and CMV-seropositive. This CDR3 reads CASSPQPGETQPQHF. The CDR3 DNA reads TGTGCCAGCAGCCCTCAGCCAGGGGAGACTCAGCCCCAGCATTTT.